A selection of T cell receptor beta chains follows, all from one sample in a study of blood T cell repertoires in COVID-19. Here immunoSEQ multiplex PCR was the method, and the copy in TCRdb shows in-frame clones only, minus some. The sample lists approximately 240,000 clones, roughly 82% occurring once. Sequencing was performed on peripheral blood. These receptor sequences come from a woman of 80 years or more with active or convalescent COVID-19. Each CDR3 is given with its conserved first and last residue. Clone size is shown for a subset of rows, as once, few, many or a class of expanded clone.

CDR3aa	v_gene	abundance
CASSFSLGATSNQPQHF	TRBV19	-
CASSTPREAERWSNQPQHF	TRBV19	-
CASREGQGAGQPQHF	TRBV2	-
CASSLGDRAQETQYF	TRBV5-1	-
CSVEGLAGTMGETQYF	TRBV29-1	-
CASSFLAGDDNEQFF	TRBV28	-
CATSRDRQPQHF	TRBV15	few
CVSSKGTSGGTLRETQYF	TRBV2	-
CASSFHGTATNEKLFF	TRBV28	-
CASSPTGLPILYNEQFF	TRBV13	-
CASSSRLGQGGNTEAFF	TRBV7-9	once
CASSLGGSYGYTF	TRBV12-3/TRBV12-4	-
CASSLSSYNSPLHF	TRBV7-9	-
CASSLNNYGYTF	TRBV28	-
CAISESRQGNGYTF	TRBV10-3	-
CASSSPSYEQYF	TRBV5-1	-
CASSLPHVNEQFF	TRBV5-6	few
CASSQTVGGQPQHF	TRBV4-1	-
CASSPPGTTTGELFF	TRBV18	-
CASSRTFESSYNEQFF	TRBV5-5	-
CASSPTGVFVATNEKLFF	TRBV3-1/TRBV3-2	-
CASSEGLLYINEQFF	TRBV9	-
CASSQGGTIEAFF	TRBV4-2	once
CASSSAGDGYTF	TRBV28	-
CASSPPDREEAFF	TRBV6-5	-
CASSNSGRAPEQFF	TRBV18	-
CSASQTSGSTDTQYF	TRBV20-1	-
CASSLAPFDYGYTF	TRBV5-1	-
CASSSHGEGTGEQYF	TRBV5-1	-
CAWRDRGPNEKLFF	TRBV30	-
CASSGTSGYTDTQYF	TRBV3-1/TRBV3-2	-
CASSGTGVANTGELFF	TRBV2	-
CASSLSTVQDGEQFF	TRBV5-1	-
CAWSMRGLETYGYTF	TRBV30	-
CSVVLAGGGRGEQFF	TRBV29-1	-
CASAQGAVQPQHF	TRBV6-5	few
CASSQIRGRTEAFF	TRBV7-2	-
CASSPRVSNEKLFF	TRBV3-1/TRBV3-2	-
CATSSPIRTDTQYF	TRBV15	-
CASGRTSRLLDEQFF	TRBV25-1	-
CASSIQGSGSWETQYF	TRBV19	-
CASSEISGRSVTGELFF	TRBV2	once
CASRQGEVSDTEAFF	TRBV2	few
CASSLQRATSYNEQFF	TRBV28	-
CASRDPTGADTQYF	TRBV6-5	-
CASSLTPPTYNEQFF	TRBV5-5	-
CASRSDSYEQYF	TRBV28	-
CASSYRTGDTEAFF	TRBV5-1	once
CASSREKLFF	TRBV28	few